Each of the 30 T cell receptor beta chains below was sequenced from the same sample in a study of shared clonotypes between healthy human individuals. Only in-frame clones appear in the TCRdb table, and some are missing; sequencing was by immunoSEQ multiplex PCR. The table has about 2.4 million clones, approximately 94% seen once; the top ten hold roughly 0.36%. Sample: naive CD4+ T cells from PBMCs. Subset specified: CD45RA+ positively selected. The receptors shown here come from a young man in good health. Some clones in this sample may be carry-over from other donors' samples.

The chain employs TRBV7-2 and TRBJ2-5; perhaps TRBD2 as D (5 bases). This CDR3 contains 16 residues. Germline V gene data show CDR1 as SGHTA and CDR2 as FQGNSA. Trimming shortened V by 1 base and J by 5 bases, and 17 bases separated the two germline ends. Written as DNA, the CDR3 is TGTGCCAGCAGCTTAGTGGGTGTCGGGGTCGGGGAGACCCAGTACTTC. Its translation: CASSLVGVGVGETQYF.

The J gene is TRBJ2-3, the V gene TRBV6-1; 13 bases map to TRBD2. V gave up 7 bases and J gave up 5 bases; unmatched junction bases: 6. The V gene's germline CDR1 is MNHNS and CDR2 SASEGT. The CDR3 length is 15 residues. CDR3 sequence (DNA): TGTGCCAGCACGACTAGCGGGGGGAGAAAAGATACGCAGTATTTT. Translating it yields CASTTSGGRKDTQYF.

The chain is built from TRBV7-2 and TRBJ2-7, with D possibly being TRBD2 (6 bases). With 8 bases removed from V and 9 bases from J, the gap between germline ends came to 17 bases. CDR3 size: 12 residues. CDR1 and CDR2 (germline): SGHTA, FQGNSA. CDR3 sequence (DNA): TGTGCCAGCTCCTCCGGAGGGCTGGGGCAGTACTTC. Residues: CASSSGGLGQYF.

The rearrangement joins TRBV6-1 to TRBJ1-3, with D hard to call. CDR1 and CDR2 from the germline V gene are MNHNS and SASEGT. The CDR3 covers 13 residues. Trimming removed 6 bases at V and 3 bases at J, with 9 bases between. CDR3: CASSLSSGNTIYF. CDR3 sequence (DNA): TGTGCCAGCAGCCTGTCCAGTGGAAACACCATATATTTT.

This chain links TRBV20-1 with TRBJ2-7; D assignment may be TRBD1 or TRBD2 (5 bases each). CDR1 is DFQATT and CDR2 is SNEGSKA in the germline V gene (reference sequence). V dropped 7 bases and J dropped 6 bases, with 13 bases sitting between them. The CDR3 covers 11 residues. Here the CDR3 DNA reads TGCAGTGTCTTCCTGGGGGTCGAGCAGTACTTC. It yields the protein CSVFLGVEQYF.

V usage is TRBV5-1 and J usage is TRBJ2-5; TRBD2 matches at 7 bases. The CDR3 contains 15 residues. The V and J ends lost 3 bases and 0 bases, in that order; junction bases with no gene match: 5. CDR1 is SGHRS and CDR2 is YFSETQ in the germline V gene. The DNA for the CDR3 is TGCGCCAGCAGCTCCTTAGCGGGCAACCAAGAGACCCAGTACTTC. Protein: CASSSLAGNQETQYF. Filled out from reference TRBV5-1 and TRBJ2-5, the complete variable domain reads KAGVTQTPRYLIKTRGQQVTLSCSPISGHRSVSWYQQTPGQGLQFLFEYFSETQRNKGNFPGRFSGRQFSNSRSEMNVSTLELGDSALYLCASSSLAGNQETQYFGPGTRLLVL.

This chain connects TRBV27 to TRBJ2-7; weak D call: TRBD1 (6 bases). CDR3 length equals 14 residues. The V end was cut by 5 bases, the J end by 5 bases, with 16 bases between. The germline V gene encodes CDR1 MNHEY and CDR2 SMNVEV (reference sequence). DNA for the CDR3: TGTGCCAGCAGTAACTTGGGGGCTAATGACGAGCAGTACTTC. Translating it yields CASSNLGANDEQYF.

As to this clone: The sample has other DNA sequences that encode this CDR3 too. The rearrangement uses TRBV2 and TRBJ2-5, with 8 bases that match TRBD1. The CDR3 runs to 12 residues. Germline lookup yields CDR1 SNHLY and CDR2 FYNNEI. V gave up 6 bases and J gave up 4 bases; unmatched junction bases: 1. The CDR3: CASSRGRETQYF. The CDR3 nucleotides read TGTGCCAGCAGCAGGGGGCGAGAGACCCAGTACTTC.

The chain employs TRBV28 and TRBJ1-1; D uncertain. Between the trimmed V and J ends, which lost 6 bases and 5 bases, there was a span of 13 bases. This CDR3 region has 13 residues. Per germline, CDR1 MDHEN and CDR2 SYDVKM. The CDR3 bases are TGTGCCAGCAGAGCCCATGGAGGGACTGAAGCTTTCTTT. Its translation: CASRAHGGTEAFF.

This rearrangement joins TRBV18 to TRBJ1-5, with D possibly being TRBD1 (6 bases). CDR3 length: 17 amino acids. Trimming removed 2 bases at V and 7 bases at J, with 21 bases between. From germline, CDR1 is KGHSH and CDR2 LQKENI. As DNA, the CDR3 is TGTGCCAGCTCACCAAAGTACGGGGGGGGCGCGGAACAGCCCCAGCATTTT. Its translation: CASSPKYGGGAEQPQHF.

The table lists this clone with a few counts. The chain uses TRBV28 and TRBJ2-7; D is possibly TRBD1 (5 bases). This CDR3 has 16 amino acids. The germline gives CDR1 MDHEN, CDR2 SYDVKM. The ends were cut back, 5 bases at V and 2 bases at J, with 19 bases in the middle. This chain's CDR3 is CASSPLTQGRPYEQYF. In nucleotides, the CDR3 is TGTGCCAGCAGTCCCCTGACCCAGGGTAGGCCCTACGAGCAGTACTTC.

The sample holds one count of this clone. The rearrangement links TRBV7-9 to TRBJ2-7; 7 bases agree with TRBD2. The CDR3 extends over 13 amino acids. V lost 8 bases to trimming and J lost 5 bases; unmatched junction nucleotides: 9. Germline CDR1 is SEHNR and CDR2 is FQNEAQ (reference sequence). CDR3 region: CASARASGNEQYF. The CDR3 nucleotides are TGTGCCAGCGCTCGGGCTAGCGGTAACGAGCAGTACTTC.

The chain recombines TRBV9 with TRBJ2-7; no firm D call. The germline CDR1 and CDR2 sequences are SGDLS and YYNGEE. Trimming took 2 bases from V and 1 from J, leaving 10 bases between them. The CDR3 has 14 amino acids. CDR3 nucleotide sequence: TGTGCCAGCAGCGTCTCACAGCAATCCTACGAGCAGTACTTC. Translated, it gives CASSVSQQSYEQYF.

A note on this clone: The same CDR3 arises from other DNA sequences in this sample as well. The CDR3 DNA reads TGTGCCACCAGTGTGGGAGAGACCCAGTACTTC. It specifies CATSVGETQYF. The V call is TRBV15, the J call TRBJ2-5; D gene ambiguous. The CDR3 has 11 residues. The V and J ends lost 6 bases and 4 bases respectively, with 6 bases between them. Germline V gene sequence: CDR1 LNHNV, CDR2 YYDKDF (reference sequence).

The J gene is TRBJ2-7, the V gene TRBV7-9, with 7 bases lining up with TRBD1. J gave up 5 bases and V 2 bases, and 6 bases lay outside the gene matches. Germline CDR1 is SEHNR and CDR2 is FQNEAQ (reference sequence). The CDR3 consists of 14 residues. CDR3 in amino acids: CASSLTGRGNEQYF. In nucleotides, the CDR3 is TGTGCCAGCAGCTTAACTGGCAGGGGGAACGAGCAGTACTTC.

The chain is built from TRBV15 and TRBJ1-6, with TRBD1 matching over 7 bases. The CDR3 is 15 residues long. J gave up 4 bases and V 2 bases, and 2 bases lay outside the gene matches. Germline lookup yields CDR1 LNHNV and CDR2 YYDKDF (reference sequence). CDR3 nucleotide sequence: TGTGCCACCAGCAGACCGGGACAGTATAATTCACCCCTCCACTTT. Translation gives CATSRPGQYNSPLHF.

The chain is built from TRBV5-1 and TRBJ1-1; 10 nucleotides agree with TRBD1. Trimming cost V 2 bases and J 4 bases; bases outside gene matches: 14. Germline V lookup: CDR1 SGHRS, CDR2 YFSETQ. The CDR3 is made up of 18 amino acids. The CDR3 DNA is TGCGCCAGCAGCTTTCCCCGGGACAGGGGTGGGGTCGGCACTGAAGCTTTCTTT. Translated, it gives CASSFPRDRGGVGTEAFF.

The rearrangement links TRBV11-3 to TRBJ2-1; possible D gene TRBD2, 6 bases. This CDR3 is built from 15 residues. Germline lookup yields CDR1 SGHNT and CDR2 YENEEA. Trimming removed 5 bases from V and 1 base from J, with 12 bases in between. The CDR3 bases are TGTGCCAGCAGCCCTCGGGCGGGGTCCTACAATGAGCAGTTCTTC. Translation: CASSPRAGSYNEQFF.

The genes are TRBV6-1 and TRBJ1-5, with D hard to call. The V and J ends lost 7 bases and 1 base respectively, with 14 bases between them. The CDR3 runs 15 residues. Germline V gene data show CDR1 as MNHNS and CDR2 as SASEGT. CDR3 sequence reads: CASTFLGVSNQPQHF. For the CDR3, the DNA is TGTGCCAGCACCTTTCTCGGGGTGAGCAATCAGCCCCAGCATTTT.

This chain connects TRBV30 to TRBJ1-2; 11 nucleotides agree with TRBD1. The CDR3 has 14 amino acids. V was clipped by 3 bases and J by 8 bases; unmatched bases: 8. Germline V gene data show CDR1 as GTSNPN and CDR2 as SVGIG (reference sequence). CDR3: CAWRQMGTGGGYTF. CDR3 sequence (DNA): TGTGCCTGGAGACAAATGGGGACAGGGGGAGGCTACACCTTC.

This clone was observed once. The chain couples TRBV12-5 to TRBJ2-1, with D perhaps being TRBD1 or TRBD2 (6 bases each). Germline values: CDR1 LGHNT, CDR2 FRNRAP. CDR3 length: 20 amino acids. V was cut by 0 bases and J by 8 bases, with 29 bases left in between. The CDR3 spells CASGLVSTGGGGRTKDEQFF. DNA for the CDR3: TGTGCTAGTGGTTTGGTATCGACCGGGGGCGGAGGACGAACCAAGGATGAGCAGTTCTTC.

DNA of the CDR3: TGTGCCAGTAGTCCAGTGCGGGGAGGGATGGAGACCCAGTACTTC. It translates to CASSPVRGGMETQYF. V is TRBV19 and J is TRBJ2-5, with 7 nucleotides matching TRBD2. The CDR3 totals 15 residues. Trimming took 5 bases from V and 5 from J; bases not matched to a gene: 11. Germline assignment: CDR1 LNHDA and CDR2 SQIVND (reference sequence).

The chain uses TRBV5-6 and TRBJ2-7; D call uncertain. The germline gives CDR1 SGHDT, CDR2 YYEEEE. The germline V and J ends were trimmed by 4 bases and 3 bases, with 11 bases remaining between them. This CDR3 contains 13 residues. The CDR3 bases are TGTGCCAGCAGCCCCGACAAAGGCTACGAGCAGTACTTC. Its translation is CASSPDKGYEQYF.

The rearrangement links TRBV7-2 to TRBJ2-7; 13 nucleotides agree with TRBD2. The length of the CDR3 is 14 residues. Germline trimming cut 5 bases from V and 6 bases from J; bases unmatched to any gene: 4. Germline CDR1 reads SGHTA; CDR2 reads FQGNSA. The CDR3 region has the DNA TGTGCCAGCAGCCTCAGGACTAGCGGGAGCGAGCAGTACTTC. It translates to CASSLRTSGSEQYF.

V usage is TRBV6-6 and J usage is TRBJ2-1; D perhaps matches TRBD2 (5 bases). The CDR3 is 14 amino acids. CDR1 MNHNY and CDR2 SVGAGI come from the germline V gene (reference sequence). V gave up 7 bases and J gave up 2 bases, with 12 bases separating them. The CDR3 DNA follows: TGTGCCAGCAAACTAGGGATCACCTACAATGAGCAGTTCTTC. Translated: CASKLGITYNEQFF.

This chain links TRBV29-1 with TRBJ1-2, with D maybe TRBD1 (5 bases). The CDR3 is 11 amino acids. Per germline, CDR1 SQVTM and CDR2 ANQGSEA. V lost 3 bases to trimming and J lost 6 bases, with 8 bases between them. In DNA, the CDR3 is TGCAGCGTTGACAGGGCGAATGGCTACACCTTC. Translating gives CSVDRANGYTF.

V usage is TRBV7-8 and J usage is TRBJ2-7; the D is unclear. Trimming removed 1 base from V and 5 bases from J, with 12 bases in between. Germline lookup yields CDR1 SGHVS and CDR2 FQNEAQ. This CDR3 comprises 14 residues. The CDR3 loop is CASSLVWLGNEQYF. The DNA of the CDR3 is TGTGCCAGCAGCTTAGTTTGGTTGGGGAACGAGCAGTACTTC.

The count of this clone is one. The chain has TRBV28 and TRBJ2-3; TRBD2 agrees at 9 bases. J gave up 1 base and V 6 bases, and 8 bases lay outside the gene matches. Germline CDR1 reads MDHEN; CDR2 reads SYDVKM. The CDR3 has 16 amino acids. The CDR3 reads CASRVAGAHGTDTQYF. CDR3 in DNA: TGTGCCAGCAGGGTAGCGGGAGCCCACGGCACAGATACGCAGTATTTT.

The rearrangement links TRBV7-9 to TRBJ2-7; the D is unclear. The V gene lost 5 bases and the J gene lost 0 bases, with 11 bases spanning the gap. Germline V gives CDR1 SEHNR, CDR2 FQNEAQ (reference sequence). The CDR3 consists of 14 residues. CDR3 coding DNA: TGTGCCAGCAGCCCTCGACTTATCTCCTACGAGCAGTACTTC. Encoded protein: CASSPRLISYEQYF.

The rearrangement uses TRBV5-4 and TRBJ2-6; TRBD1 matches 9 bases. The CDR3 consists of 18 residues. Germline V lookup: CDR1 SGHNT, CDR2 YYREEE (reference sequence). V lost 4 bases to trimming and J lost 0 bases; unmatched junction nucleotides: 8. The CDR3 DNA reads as TGTGCCAGCAGCCCCACCGGGACAGGGACCTCTGGGGCCAACGTCCTGACTTTC. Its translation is CASSPTGTGTSGANVLTF.